This T cell receptor (beta chain) was found in a study of blood T cell repertoires in COVID-19. The protocol was immunoSEQ multiplex PCR, while the TCRdb copy is restricted to in-frame clones and leaves out a portion. Of over 450,000 clones detected, roughly nine tenths appear once; the ten largest clones hold less than 9%. The clonotype comes from a woman aged 45-60 years with COVID-19, enrolled during active disease. The source material was peripheral blood.

The CDR3 protein is CASSQEWVGQGEGYTF. The CDR3, as DNA: TGTGCCAGCAGCCAAGAGTGGGTGGGACAGGGGGAAGGCTACACCTTC. The chain links TRBV3-1 (or the pseudogene TRBV3-2) to TRBJ1-2, with 11 bases matching TRBD1. Germline assignment: CDR1 LGHDT and CDR2 YNNKEL (reference sequence). This CDR3 spans 16 amino acids. Germline trimming cut 0 bases from V and 8 bases from J; bases unmatched to any gene: 8.